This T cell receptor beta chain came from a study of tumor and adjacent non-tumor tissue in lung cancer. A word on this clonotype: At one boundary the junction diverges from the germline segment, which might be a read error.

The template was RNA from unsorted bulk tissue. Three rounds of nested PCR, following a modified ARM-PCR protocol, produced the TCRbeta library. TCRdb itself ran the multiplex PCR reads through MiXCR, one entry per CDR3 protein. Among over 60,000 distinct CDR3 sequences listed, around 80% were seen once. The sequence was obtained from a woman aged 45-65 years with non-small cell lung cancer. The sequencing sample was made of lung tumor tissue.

The CDR3 is CASSQELDINNEKFF. DNA for the CDR3: TGCGCCAGCAGCCAAGAGCTAGACATCAACAATGAGAAGTTCTTC. This rearrangement joins TRBV4-3 to TRBJ2-1; no reliable D call. Germline assignment: CDR1 LGHNA and CDR2 YSLEER. The CDR3 runs 15 residues.